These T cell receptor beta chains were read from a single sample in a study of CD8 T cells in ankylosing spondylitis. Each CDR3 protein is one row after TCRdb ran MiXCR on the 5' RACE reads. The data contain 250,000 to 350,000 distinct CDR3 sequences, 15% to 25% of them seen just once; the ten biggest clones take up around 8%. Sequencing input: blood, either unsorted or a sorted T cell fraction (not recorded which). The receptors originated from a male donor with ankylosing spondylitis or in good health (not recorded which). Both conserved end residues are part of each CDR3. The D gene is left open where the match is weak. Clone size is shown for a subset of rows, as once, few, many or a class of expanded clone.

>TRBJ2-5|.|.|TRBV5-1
CASSPRRGYEETQYF
TGCGCCAGCTCTCCCCGGCGCGGGTACGAAGAGACCCAGTACTTC
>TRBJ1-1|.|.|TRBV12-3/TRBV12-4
CASRGFTEAFF
TGTGCCAGCAGGGGGTTCACTGAAGCTTTCTTT
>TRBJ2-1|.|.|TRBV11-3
CASSPDGFLNEQFF
TGTGCCAGCAGCCCTGACGGCTTTCTCAATGAGCAGTTCTTC
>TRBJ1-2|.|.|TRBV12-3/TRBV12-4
CASSFGQNGYTF
TGTGCCAGCAGTTTTGGGCAAAATGGCTACACCTTC
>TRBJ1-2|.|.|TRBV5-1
CASSLEDIPSDYTF
TGCGCCAGCAGCTTGGAGGACATCCCAAGTGACTACACCTTC
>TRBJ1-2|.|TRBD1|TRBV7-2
CASSPDRVINYGYTF
TGTGCCAGCAGCCCGGACAGGGTAATAAACTATGGCTACACCTTC
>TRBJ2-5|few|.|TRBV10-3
CAISEGSAQETQYF
TGTGCCATCAGTGAAGGGTCAGCCCAAGAGACCCAGTACTTC
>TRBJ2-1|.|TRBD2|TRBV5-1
CASSPTGLVGNEQFF
TGCGCCAGCAGCCCCACGGGACTAGTTGGCAATGAGCAGTTCTTC
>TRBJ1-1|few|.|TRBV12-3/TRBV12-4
CASSAHKGNTEAFF
TGTGCCAGCAGTGCCCACAAGGGGAACACTGAAGCTTTCTTT
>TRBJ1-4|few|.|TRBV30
CAWSMGGGEKLFF
TGTGCCTGGAGCATGGGAGGGGGTGAAAAACTGTTTTTT
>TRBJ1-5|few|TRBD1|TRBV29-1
CSVTTGGAGNQPQHF
TGCAGCGTAACGACAGGGGGCGCTGGCAATCAGCCCCAGCATTTT
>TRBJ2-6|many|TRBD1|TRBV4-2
CASSQTGGSGANVLTF
TGTGCCAGCAGCCAGACAGGGGGCTCTGGGGCCAACGTCCTGACTTTC
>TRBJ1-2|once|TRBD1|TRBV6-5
CASSYRTGGPRGYTF
TGTGCCAGCAGTTACAGGACAGGGGGCCCTAGGGGCTACACCTTC
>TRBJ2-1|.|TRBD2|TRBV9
CASSVDGGSRNEQFF
TGTGCCAGCAGCGTAGACGGCGGGAGTAGAAATGAGCAGTTCTTC
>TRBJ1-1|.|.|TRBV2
CAGQWVTDSEAFF
TGTGCCGGCCAATGGGTAACGGACTCTGAAGCTTTCTTT
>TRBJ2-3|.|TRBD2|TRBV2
CASGLAGTDTQYF
TGTGCCAGCGGACTAGCAGGCACAGATACGCAGTATTTT
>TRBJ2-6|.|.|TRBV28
CASSSLGRSGANVLTF
TGTGCCAGCAGTTCCCTGGGCCGCTCTGGGGCCAACGTCCTGACTTTC
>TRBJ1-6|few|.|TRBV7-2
CASSLRRSPLHF
TGTGCCAGCAGCTTACGTAGATCACCCCTCCACTTT
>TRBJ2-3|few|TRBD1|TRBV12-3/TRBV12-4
CASRWGTGTTDTQYF
TGTGCCAGCCGGTGGGGGACAGGGACTACAGATACGCAGTATTTT
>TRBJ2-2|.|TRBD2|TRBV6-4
CASSGTSGANTGELFF
TGTGCCAGCAGTGGGACTAGCGGGGCGAACACCGGGGAGCTGTTTTTT
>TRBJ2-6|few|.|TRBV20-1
CSARDLGRSGANVLTF
TGCAGTGCTAGAGATCTAGGCCGCTCTGGGGCCAACGTCCTGACTTTC
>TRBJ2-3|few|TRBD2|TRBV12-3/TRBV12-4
CASRQSGRAPDTQYF
TGTGCCAGCAGGCAAAGCGGGAGGGCCCCAGATACGCAGTATTTT
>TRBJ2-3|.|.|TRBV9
CASSVESLADTQYF
TGTGCCAGCAGCGTAGAATCCCTAGCGGATACGCAGTATTTT
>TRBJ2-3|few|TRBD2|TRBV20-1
CSARDDLAGGNTQYF
TGCAGTGCTAGAGATGATCTAGCGGGAGGGAATACGCAGTATTTT
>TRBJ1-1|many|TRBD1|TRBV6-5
CASSYTTGGGTEAFF
TGTGCCAGCAGTTACACGACAGGGGGAGGCACTGAAGCTTTCTTT
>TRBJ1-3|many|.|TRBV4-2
CASGGDSGNTIYF
TGTGCCAGCGGGGGAGACTCTGGAAACACCATATATTTT
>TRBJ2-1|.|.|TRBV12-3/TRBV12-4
CASSLSTGYNEQFF
TGTGCCAGCAGTTTGAGCACAGGCTACAATGAGCAGTTCTTC
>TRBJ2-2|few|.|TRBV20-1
CSARDVRLDPTGELFF
TGCAGTGCTAGAGATGTGAGACTAGACCCGACCGGGGAGCTGTTTTTT
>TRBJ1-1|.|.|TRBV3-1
CASSQGVAAEAFF
TGTGCCAGCAGCCAAGGGGTGGCGGCTGAAGCTTTCTTT
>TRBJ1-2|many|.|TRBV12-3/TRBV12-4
CASSRRAPYGYTF
TGTGCCAGCAGCCGCCGGGCGCCCTATGGCTACACCTTC
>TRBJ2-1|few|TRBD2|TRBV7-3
CASSAHGRGGNEQFF
TGTGCCAGCAGCGCACACGGGCGGGGGGGCAATGAGCAGTTCTTC
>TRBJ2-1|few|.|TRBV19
CASSIIRDNEQFF
TGTGCCAGTAGTATCATCAGGGACAATGAGCAGTTCTTC
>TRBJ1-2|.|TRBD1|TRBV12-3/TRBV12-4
CANSQTGSYGYTF
TGTGCCAACAGTCAGACAGGGTCCTATGGCTACACCTTC
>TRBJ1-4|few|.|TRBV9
CASSASGTGPTNDKLFF
TGTGCCAGCAGCGCCTCCGGGACGGGTCCAACTAATGACAAACTGTTTTTT
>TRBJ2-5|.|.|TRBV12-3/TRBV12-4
CASSYHGGETQYF
TGTGCCAGCAGCTATCATGGGGGGGAGACCCAGTACTTC
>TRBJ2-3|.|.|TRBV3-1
CASSQDPLPASWAQYF
TGTGCCAGCAGCCAAGATCCTCTTCCGGCAAGTTGGGCGCAGTATTTT
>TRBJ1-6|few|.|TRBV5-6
CASSPGGGALHF
TGTGCCAGCAGCCCTGGGGGAGGTGCCCTCCACTTT
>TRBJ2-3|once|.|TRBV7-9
CASTSLGDTDTQYF
TGTGCCAGCACCTCGTTGGGCGACACAGATACGCAGTATTTT
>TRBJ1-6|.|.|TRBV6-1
CASSVDFTENSPLHF
TGTGCCAGCAGCGTCGATTTCACGGAAAATTCACCCCTCCACTTT
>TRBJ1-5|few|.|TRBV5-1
CASSFSGDRNQPQHF
TGCGCCAGCAGCTTCTCCGGGGATCGGAATCAGCCCCAGCATTTT
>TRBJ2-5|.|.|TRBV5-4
CASSLVGAVETQYF
TGTGCCAGCAGCTTGGTGGGCGCGGTGGAGACCCAGTACTTC
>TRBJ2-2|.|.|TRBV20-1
CSTSIGGNNGELFF
TGCAGTACTAGCATCGGAGGGAACAACGGGGAGCTGTTTTTT
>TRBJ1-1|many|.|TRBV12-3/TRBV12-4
CATLKTGEAFF
TGTGCCACCCTCAAAACGGGTGAAGCTTTCTTT
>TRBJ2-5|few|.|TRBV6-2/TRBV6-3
CASSYRRRETQYF
TGTGCCAGCAGTTACCGCCGGCGGGAGACCCAGTACTTC
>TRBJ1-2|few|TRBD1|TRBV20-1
CSASKGARSGYTF
TGCAGTGCTAGCAAGGGGGCGCGAAGTGGCTACACCTTC
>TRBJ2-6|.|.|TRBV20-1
CSARIADSGANVLTF
TGCAGTGCTAGAATCGCGGACTCTGGGGCCAACGTCCTGACTTTC
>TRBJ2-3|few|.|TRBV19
CASKGTVTTDTQYF
TGTGCCAGTAAAGGGACTGTCACAACAGATACGCAGTATTTT
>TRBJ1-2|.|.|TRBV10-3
CASLDSNYGYTF
TGTGCCTCATTGGATTCTAACTATGGCTACACCTTC
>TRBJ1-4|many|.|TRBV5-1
CASSLQAGGANEKLFF
TGCGCCAGCAGCTTGCAGGCGGGTGGGGCTAATGAAAAACTGTTTTTT
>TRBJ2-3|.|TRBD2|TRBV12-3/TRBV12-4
CASSLMASGGPDTQYF
TGTGCCAGCAGTTTAATGGCCAGCGGGGGGCCGGATACGCAGTATTTT
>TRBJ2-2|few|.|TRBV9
CASSVASIKGGGELFF
TGTGCCAGCAGCGTAGCCTCAATCAAGGGTGGCGGGGAGCTGTTTTTT
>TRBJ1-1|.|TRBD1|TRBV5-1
CASSRETGVNTEAFF
TGCGCCAGCAGCCGAGAGACAGGGGTGAACACTGAAGCTTTCTTT